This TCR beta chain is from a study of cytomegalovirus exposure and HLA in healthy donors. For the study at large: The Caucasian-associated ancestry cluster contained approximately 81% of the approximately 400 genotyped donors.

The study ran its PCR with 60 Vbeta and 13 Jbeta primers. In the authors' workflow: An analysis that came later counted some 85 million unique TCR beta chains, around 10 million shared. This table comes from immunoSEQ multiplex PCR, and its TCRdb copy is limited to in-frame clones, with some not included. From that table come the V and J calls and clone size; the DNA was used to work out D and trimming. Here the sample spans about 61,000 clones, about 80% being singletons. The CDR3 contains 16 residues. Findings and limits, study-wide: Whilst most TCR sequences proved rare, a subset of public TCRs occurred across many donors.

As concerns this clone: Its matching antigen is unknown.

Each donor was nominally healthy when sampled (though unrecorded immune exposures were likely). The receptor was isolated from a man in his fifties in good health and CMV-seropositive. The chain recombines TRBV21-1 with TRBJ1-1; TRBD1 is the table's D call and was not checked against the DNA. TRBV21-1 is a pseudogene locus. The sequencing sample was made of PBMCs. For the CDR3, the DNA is TGTGCCAGCAGCAAAAAAATGAACAGGGTGAACACTGAAGCTTTCTTT. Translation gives CASSKKMNRVNTEAFF.